A selection of T cell receptor beta chains follows, all from one sample in a study of blood T cell repertoires in COVID-19. The method was immunoSEQ multiplex PCR; TCRdb's version includes in-frame clones alone and lacks a portion of them. Of about 80,000 clones listed, approximately 76% are singletons. The sample comprised peripheral blood. Source of these receptors: a man aged 65 to 85 with active or convalescent COVID-19. The CDR3 runs from the conserved cysteine through the conserved F or W. The D gene is left open where the match is weak. Clone size is not always given. Where it is, it says once, few, many or a class for expanded clones.

>TRBV15|.|few|TRBJ1-5
TGTGCCACCAGCAGAGGGAGTTCCAATCAGCCCCAGCATTTT
CATSRGSSNQPQHF
>TRBV10-3|.|once|TRBJ2-1
TGTGCCATCAAATTTAGTGTGGTCTACAATGAGCAGTTCTTC
CAIKFSVVYNEQFF
>TRBV6-2/TRBV6-3|.|.|TRBJ2-5
TGTGCCAGCAGTTATGGGGGCGCGGGTCAAGAGACCCAGTACTTC
CASSYGGAGQETQYF
>TRBV6-5|.|once|TRBJ2-3
TGTGCCAGCAGTAGCACGTACACAGATACGCAGTATTTT
CASSSTYTDTQYF
>TRBV19|.|.|TRBJ1-6
TGTGCCAGTAGTATGCAGGGGTTAAGTTCACCCCTCCACTTT
CASSMQGLSSPLHF
>TRBV7-9|.|.|TRBJ2-2
TGTGCCAGCAGCTTAGGACGGGGGGCAAACACCGGGGAGCTGTTTTTT
CASSLGRGANTGELFF
>TRBV2|.|once|TRBJ1-5
TGTGCCAGCAGGGGGGGGACGGAGAATCAGCCCCAGCATTTT
CASRGGTENQPQHF
>TRBV7-9|TRBD1|.|TRBJ2-2
TGTGCCAGCAGCTTGACAGGGCCCGGGGAGCTGTTTTTT
CASSLTGPGELFF
>TRBV4-1|.|.|TRBJ1-5
TGCGCCAGCAGCCAAGTTCGGGATCAGCCCCAGCATTTT
CASSQVRDQPQHF
>TRBV5-1|.|.|TRBJ1-6
TGCGCCAGCAGATCTAACCCAGGGGCCTTTGATTCACCCCTCCACTTT
CASRSNPGAFDSPLHF
>TRBV19|TRBD1|.|TRBJ1-2
TGTGCCAGTAGTGGTCAACAGGGGAGCTATGGCTACACCTTC
CASSGQQGSYGYTF
>TRBV2|.|.|TRBJ2-5
TGTGCCAGCAGTGAGGGGGCAGGAGAGACCCAGTACTTC
CASSEGAGETQYF
>TRBV3-1/TRBV3-2|.|few|TRBJ1-6
TGTGCCAGCAGCCACCGACAGGCCTACAATTCACCCCTCCACTTT
CASSHRQAYNSPLHF
>TRBV3-1/TRBV3-2|TRBD2|few|TRBJ2-3
TGTGCCAGCAGCCCCCAACCAAGCGGGGCGGCCACAGATACGCAGTATTTT
CASSPQPSGAATDTQYF
>TRBV10-1|.|.|TRBJ1-3
TGCGCCAGCAGTGAAAGCTCCAACGGAAACACCATATATTTT
CASSESSNGNTIYF
>TRBV3-1/TRBV3-2|TRBD1|.|TRBJ1-4
TGTGCCAGCGCCAACGCGGACAGGCCGTCCCAAAAACTGTTTTTT
CASANADRPSQKLFF
>TRBV9|.|.|TRBJ2-5
TGTGCCAGCAGCGTACTGAGCCAAGAGACCCAGTACTTC
CASSVLSQETQYF
>TRBV27|.|.|TRBJ1-1
TGTGCCAGCAGCCCGTTAGGAGGGGACACTGAAGCTTTCTTT
CASSPLGGDTEAFF
>TRBV7-2|.|once|TRBJ2-2
TGTGCCAGCAGCTTTACGGGAACGAACACCGGGGAGCTGTTTTTT
CASSFTGTNTGELFF
>TRBV5-5|.|.|TRBJ1-1
TGTGCCAGCAGCTTGTCCCTCCTGAACACTGAAGCTTTCTTT
CASSLSLLNTEAFF
>TRBV2|.|.|TRBJ2-5
TGTGCCAGCAGTCCTCAGACAGCCTACCAAGAGACCCAGTACTTC
CASSPQTAYQETQYF
>TRBV6-5|.|.|TRBJ1-4
TGTGCCAGCAGTTACTCTGCCCGAGCTAATGAAAAACTGTTTTTT
CASSYSARANEKLFF
>TRBV7-3|.|.|TRBJ1-1
TGTGCCAGCAGCTTAACAGGCCCCGACATGAACACTGAAGCTTTCTTT
CASSLTGPDMNTEAFF
>TRBV11-2|.|few|TRBJ1-1
TGTGCCAGCAGCCCTCGGGGAGACACTGAAGCTTTCTTT
CASSPRGDTEAFF
>TRBV28|.|.|TRBJ1-1
TGTGCCAGCGTCCAGGGCGGGATGAACACTGAAGCTTTCTTT
CASVQGGMNTEAFF
>TRBV5-1|TRBD1|.|TRBJ1-1
TGCGCCAGCAGCCAAATAGGGACAGGGCGAAAAACTGAAGCTTTCTTT
CASSQIGTGRKTEAFF
>TRBV12-3/TRBV12-4|.|.|TRBJ1-2
TGTGCCAGCAGCCGGAGAGTCTATGGCTACACCTTC
CASSRRVYGYTF
>TRBV7-2|TRBD2|.|TRBJ2-7
TGTGCCAGCAGCTTTACTAGCGGGGGGAGGGAGCAGTACTTC
CASSFTSGGREQYF
>TRBV2|.|.|TRBJ2-7
TGTGCCAGCAGGGCCCCGGGGAGGGGGGATTACGAGCAGTACTTC
CASRAPGRGDYEQYF
>TRBV2|.|few|TRBJ2-5
TGTGCCAGCACCCCACGTTTCGGGGAGACCCAGTACTTC
CASTPRFGETQYF
>TRBV15|.|.|TRBJ2-5
TGTGCCACCAGCAGAGATGAGGGTTGGGAGACCCAGTACTTC
CATSRDEGWETQYF
>TRBV11-1|.|.|TRBJ1-2
TGTGCCAGCAGCGCTTCAACAGGGAAAAACTATGGCTACACCTTC
CASSASTGKNYGYTF
>TRBV24-1|.|.|TRBJ1-5
TGTGCCACCAGTGATTACAGGGACAATCAGCCCCAGCATTTT
CATSDYRDNQPQHF
>TRBV5-5|.|few|TRBJ2-7
TGTGCCAGCAGCCTAAGATACGAGCAGTACTTC
CASSLRYEQYF
>TRBV7-9|.|many|TRBJ1-5
TGTGCCAGCAGCTCCTCAAAGGGCGGAGGGTTCAATCAGCCCCAGCATTTT
CASSSSKGGGFNQPQHF
>TRBV11-3|.|few|TRBJ2-2
TGTGCCAGCAGCTTAGGTGTTGCGGTTCGGACCGGGGAGCTGTTTTTT
CASSLGVAVRTGELFF
>TRBV2|TRBD2|few|TRBJ2-2
TGTGCCAGCAGTGATGGGACTAGCGGGACCGGGGAGCTGTTTTTT
CASSDGTSGTGELFF
>TRBV7-9|.|.|TRBJ2-1
TGTGCCAGCAGCTTAGCGCGGGGGCACAATGAGCAGTTCTTC
CASSLARGHNEQFF
>TRBV3-1/TRBV3-2|TRBD2|once|TRBJ2-5
TGTGCCAGCAGCCAACGTCCTAGCGGGAAGAAAGAAGGCGCAGAGACCCAGTACTTC
CASSQRPSGKKEGAETQYF
>TRBV12-3/TRBV12-4|.|once|TRBJ1-5
TGTGCCAGCAGTCAACAGGAGAATCAGCCCCAGCATTTT
CASSQQENQPQHF
>TRBV18|TRBD1|few|TRBJ1-6
TGTGCCAGCTCGGTCGGACAGGGAAGCAATTCACCCCTCCACTTT
CASSVGQGSNSPLHF
>TRBV9|.|.|TRBJ2-2
TGTGCCAGCAGCGGGACAATCACCGGGGAGCTGTTTTTT
CASSGTITGELFF
>TRBV10-3|.|.|TRBJ2-3
TGTGCCATCAGTGGAGCAGGGAGCACAGATACGCAGTATTTT
CAISGAGSTDTQYF
>TRBV4-1|TRBD2|.|TRBJ2-3
TGCGCCAGCAGCCAAGGGGTTAGCGGGGGAGCGGCAGATACGCAGTATTTT
CASSQGVSGGAADTQYF
>TRBV12-3/TRBV12-4|.|.|TRBJ1-1
TGTGCCAGCGCGGAAATGAACACTGAAGCTTTCTTT
CASAEMNTEAFF
>TRBV28|.|.|TRBJ2-3
TGTGCCCTTTCCGGGGGGCTTAGCACAGATACGCAGTATTTT
CALSGGLSTDTQYF
>TRBV9|TRBD1|.|TRBJ1-2
TGTGCCAGCAGCCAGACAGGGGTCGGCTACACCTTC
CASSQTGVGYTF
>TRBV5-4|.|.|TRBJ1-1
TGTGCCAGCAGACAAGGGGGGGCGGACACTGAAGCTTTCTTT
CASRQGGADTEAFF
>TRBV9|.|.|TRBJ2-5
TGTGCCAGCAGCCCCACCGGGACTCGAGAAGAGACCCAGTACTTC
CASSPTGTREETQYF
>TRBV4-1|.|.|TRBJ2-3
TGCGCCAGCAGCCAGGTGTTACTAGGTCGCACAGATACGCAGTATTTT
CASSQVLLGRTDTQYF
>TRBV28|.|.|TRBJ2-5
TGTGCCAGCAGCCAGGGGTACCAAGAGACCCAGTACTTC
CASSQGYQETQYF
>TRBV11-3|TRBD1|many|TRBJ2-7
TGTGCCAGCAGCTCGGCTCATATCGGGACAGGGGGCAACGACGAGCAGTACTTC
CASSSAHIGTGGNDEQYF
>TRBV5-5|.|.|TRBJ1-6
TGTGCCAGCGGGTACAGGGATTCACCCCTCCACTTT
CASGYRDSPLHF